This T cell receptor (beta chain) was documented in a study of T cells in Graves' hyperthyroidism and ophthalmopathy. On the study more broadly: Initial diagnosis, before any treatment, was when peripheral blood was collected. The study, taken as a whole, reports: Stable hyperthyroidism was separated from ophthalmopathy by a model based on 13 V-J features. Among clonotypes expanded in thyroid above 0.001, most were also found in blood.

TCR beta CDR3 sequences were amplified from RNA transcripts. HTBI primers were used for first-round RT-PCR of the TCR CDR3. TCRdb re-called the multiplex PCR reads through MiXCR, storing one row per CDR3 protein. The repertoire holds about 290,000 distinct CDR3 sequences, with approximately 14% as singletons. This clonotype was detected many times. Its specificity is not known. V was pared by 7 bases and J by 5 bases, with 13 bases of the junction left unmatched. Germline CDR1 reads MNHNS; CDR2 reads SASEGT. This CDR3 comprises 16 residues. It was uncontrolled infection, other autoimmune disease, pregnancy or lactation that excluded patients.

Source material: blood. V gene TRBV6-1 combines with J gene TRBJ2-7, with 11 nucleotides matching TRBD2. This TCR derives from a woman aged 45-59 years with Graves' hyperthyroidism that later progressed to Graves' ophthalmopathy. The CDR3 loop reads CASTTLPGTSGHEQYF. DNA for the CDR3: TGTGCCAGCACTACCCTCCCGGGGACTAGCGGTCACGAGCAGTACTTC.